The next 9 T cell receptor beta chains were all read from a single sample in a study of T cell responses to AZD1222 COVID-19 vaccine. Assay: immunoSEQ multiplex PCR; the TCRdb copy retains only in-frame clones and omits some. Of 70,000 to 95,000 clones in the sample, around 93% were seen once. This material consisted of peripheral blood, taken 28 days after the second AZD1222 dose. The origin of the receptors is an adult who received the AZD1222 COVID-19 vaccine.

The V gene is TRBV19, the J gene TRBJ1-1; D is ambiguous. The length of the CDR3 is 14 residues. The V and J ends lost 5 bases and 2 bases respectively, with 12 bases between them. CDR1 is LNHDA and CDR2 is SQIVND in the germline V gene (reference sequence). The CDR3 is CASSDRDPNTEAFF. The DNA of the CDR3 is TGTGCCAGTAGTGACCGAGACCCTAACACTGAAGCTTTCTTT.

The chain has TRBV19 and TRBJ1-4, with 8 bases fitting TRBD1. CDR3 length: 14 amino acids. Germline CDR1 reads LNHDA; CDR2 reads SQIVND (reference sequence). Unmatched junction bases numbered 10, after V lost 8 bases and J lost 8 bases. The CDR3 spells CASSLGQAGEKLFF. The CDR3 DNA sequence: TGTGCCAGTTCGCTGGGACAGGCCGGGGAAAAACTGTTTTTT.

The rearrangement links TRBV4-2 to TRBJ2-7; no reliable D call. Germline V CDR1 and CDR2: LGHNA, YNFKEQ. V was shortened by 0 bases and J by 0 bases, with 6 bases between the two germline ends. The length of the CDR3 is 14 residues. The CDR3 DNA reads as TGTGCCAGCAGCCAAGATCAGAGCTCCTACGAGCAGTACTTC. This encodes CASSQDQSSYEQYF.

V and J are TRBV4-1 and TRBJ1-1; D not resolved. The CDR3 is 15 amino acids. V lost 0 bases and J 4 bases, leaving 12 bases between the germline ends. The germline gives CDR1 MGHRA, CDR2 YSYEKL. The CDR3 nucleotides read TGCGCCAGCAGCCAAGAACGCCACCCGAGCACTGAAGCTTTCTTT. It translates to CASSQERHPSTEAFF.

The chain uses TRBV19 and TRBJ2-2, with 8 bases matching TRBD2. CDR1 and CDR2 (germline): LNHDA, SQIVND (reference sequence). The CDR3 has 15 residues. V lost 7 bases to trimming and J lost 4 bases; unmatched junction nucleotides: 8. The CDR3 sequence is CASTPFSGTTGELFF. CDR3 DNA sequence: TGTGCCAGTACCCCATTTAGCGGGACCACCGGGGAGCTGTTTTTT.

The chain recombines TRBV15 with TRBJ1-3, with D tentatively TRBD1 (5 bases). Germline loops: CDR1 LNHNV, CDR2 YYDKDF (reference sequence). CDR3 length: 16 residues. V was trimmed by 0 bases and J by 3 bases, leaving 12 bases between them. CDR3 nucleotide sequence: TGTGCCACCAGCAGAGATTCCGGGGCATTTGGAAACACCATATATTTT. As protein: CATSRDSGAFGNTIYF.

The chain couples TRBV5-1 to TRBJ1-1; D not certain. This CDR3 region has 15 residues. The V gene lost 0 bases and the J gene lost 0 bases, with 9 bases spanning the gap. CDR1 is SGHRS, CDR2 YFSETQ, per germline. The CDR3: CASSLEGQLNTEAFF. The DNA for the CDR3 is TGCGCCAGCAGCTTGGAAGGGCAACTGAACACTGAAGCTTTCTTT.

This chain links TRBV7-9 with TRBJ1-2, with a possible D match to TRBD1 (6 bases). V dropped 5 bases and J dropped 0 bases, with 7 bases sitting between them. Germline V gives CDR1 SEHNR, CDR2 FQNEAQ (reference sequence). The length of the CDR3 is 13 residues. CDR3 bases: TGTGCCAGCAGCCGACAGGCTAACTATGGCTACACCTTC. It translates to CASSRQANYGYTF.

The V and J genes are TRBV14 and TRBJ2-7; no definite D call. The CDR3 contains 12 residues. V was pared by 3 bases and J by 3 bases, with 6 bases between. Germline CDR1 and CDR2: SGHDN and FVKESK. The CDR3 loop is CASSHSFYEQYF. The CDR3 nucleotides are TGTGCCAGCAGCCATTCATTCTACGAGCAGTACTTC.